The rows below give T cell receptor beta chains drawn from one sample of a study of blood T cell repertoires in COVID-19. Clones were read by immunoSEQ multiplex PCR, and TCRdb kept only the in-frame ones, dropping some. The table records more than 150,000 clones, almost 85% of them present only once. The specimen sequenced was PBMCs or T cells enriched from blood (not recorded which). All receptors derive from a man aged 45-60 years who had recovered from COVID-19. Both conserved end residues are part of each CDR3. A D gene is named only where the DNA matches it firmly. The size field is filled for only some rows; it gives once, few, many or a size class.

12	TRBV24-1	TRBD2	-	TRBJ2-1	TGTGCCACCAGTGATGGGACTAGGACGCAGTTCTTC	CATSDGTRTQFF
15	TRBV2	-	-	TRBJ1-1	TGTGCCAGCAAGATTTCAGGGGCGGGGAACACTGAAGCTTTCTTT	CASKISGAGNTEAFF
13	TRBV19	TRBD1	-	TRBJ1-1	TGTGCCAGTAGGACAGGGGGGCACACTGAAGCTTTCTTT	CASRTGGHTEAFF
16	TRBV30	-	-	TRBJ2-7	TGTGCCTGGAGTGTACGGGTCAGGGGTTCTTCCTACGAGCAGTACTTC	CAWSVRVRGSSYEQYF
15	TRBV5-4	-	-	TRBJ1-6	TGTGCCAGCAGCATCCCAGGTTCCTATAATTCACCCCTCCACTTT	CASSIPGSYNSPLHF
13	TRBV6-5	-	-	TRBJ1-1	TGTGCCAGCAGTTACGGGTGGAGCACTGAAGCTTTCTTT	CASSYGWSTEAFF
14	TRBV3-1/TRBV3-2	-	-	TRBJ1-3	TGTGCCAGCAGCCCTGAGAGTGTTGGAAACACCATATATTTT	CASSPESVGNTIYF
13	TRBV29-1	-	-	TRBJ1-1	TGCAGCGCTTACAGGGAAAGGAACACTGAAGCTTTCTTT	CSAYRERNTEAFF
13	TRBV29-1	-	few	TRBJ2-7	TGCAGCGTTGGCCACGGACTCCTCAACGAGCAGTACTTC	CSVGHGLLNEQYF
14	TRBV30	-	-	TRBJ2-7	TGTGCCTGGAGTACCCAGGCAGGGAACTACGAGCAGTACTTC	CAWSTQAGNYEQYF
16	TRBV3-1/TRBV3-2	-	-	TRBJ1-2	TGTGCCAGCAGGCGGCAGGGGCTTTCAGCTAACTATGGCTACACCTTC	CASRRQGLSANYGYTF
15	TRBV7-3	TRBD2	-	TRBJ2-1	TGTGCCAGCAGCCCTCTGACTAGCGGTATCCTTGAGCAGTTCTTC	CASSPLTSGILEQFF
18	TRBV24-1	TRBD1	-	TRBJ1-5	TGTGCCACCAGTGATTTGAGGGACAGGGTGAGGGACAATCAGCCCCAGCATTTT	CATSDLRDRVRDNQPQHF
17	TRBV5-1	TRBD1	once	TRBJ1-2	TGCGCCAGCAGCTTGGTGGCAGGGGGATCGGAAACCTATGGCTACACCTTC	CASSLVAGGSETYGYTF
18	TRBV5-4	-	-	TRBJ2-1	TGTGCCAGCAGCTTGGGGTTGCGAGGGCCAAACGGGGACAATGAGCAGTTCTTC	CASSLGLRGPNGDNEQFF
14	TRBV10-3	-	-	TRBJ1-1	TGTGCCATCAGGTCCTTGACAGTCAACACTGAAGCTTTCTTT	CAIRSLTVNTEAFF
12	TRBV2	-	-	TRBJ2-3	TGTGCCAGCAAGAAAGGGAGAGATACGCAGTATTTT	CASKKGRDTQYF
18	TRBV19	-	-	TRBJ1-5	TGTGCCAGTACCCCGTGGGGGGGCGAGCCCAGGAGGAGTCAGCCCCAGCATTTT	CASTPWGGEPRRSQPQHF
16	TRBV10-3	-	-	TRBJ1-3	TGTGCCACCATAACTCGGGATGAATACTCTGGAAACACCATATATTTT	CATITRDEYSGNTIYF
12	TRBV5-1	-	-	TRBJ2-5	TGCGCCAGCAGCCAGGACCAAGAGACCCAGTACTTC	CASSQDQETQYF
14	TRBV5-1	TRBD2	-	TRBJ2-7	TGCGCCAGCAGCTTTTCCAGCGGGAGTGGCGAGCAGTACTTC	CASSFSSGSGEQYF
15	TRBV5-1	-	-	TRBJ2-5	TGCGCCAGCAGCTTGGGAGGCCTGGACCAAGAGACCCAGTACTTC	CASSLGGLDQETQYF
15	TRBV30	TRBD2	few	TRBJ2-5	TGTGCCTGGAGTGTATCCAGCGGGGGAGGGGAGACCCAGTACTTC	CAWSVSSGGGETQYF
14	TRBV6-5	TRBD1	-	TRBJ1-2	TGTGCCAGCAGTACCAGGGGGCGCGACTATGGCTACACCTTC	CASSTRGRDYGYTF
16	TRBV5-4	TRBD2	-	TRBJ2-5	TGTGCCAGCAGCACTGGGGGACTAGCGGGGGGAGAGACCCAGTACTTC	CASSTGGLAGGETQYF
15	TRBV5-1	TRBD1	-	TRBJ2-7	TGCGCCAGCAGCTCCGGACAGGGGAACTCCTACGAGCAGTACTTC	CASSSGQGNSYEQYF
14	TRBV28	TRBD2	-	TRBJ2-1	TGTGCCAGCAGCCTGGGGGACGGGGGGGCCGATAAGTTCTTC	CASSLGDGGADKFF
16	TRBV18	-	-	TRBJ2-5	TGTGCCAGCTCACCAGGACCCAACAGGGCCAAAGAGACCCAGTACTTC	CASSPGPNRAKETQYF
13	TRBV3-1/TRBV3-2	-	-	TRBJ2-1	TGTGCCAGCAGCCATGGCAGGGTCAATGAGCAGTTCTTC	CASSHGRVNEQFF
15	TRBV7-6	TRBD1	-	TRBJ1-2	TGTGCCAGCAGCTTAGGACAGGGCTCGAACTATGGCTACACCTTC	CASSLGQGSNYGYTF
14	TRBV5-1	-	many	TRBJ2-7	TGCGCCAGCAGCTTGGGGGCTAAAAGCTACGAGCAGTACTTC	CASSLGAKSYEQYF
16	TRBV24-1	-	-	TRBJ2-2	TGTGCCACCAGTGATTTGGGTAGCGGGAACACCGGGGAGCTGTTTTTT	CATSDLGSGNTGELFF
15	TRBV3-1/TRBV3-2	-	-	TRBJ2-4	TGTGCCAGCAGCCACCAGGGTGTAGCCAAAAACATTCAGTACTTC	CASSHQGVAKNIQYF
15	TRBV5-1	-	-	TRBJ2-5	TGCGCCAGCAGCCCCGGGGTCGCCGCAGGAGAGACCCAGTACTTC	CASSPGVAAGETQYF
14	TRBV7-3	-	-	TRBJ1-1	TGTGCCAGCAGCCGAACGTCCGGGAACACTGAAGCTTTCTTT	CASSRTSGNTEAFF
16	TRBV28	-	-	TRBJ1-5	TGTGCCAGCAGTCCAAACCAGGGCCGGGGCAATCAGCCCCAGCATTTT	CASSPNQGRGNQPQHF
14	TRBV7-6	TRBD1	-	TRBJ1-5	TGTGCCAGCAGCTTGACAGGGGGCAATCAGCCCCAGCATTTT	CASSLTGGNQPQHF
14	TRBV7-2	TRBD2	-	TRBJ2-3	TGTGCCAGCAGCCTACTAGCGGTCACAGATACGCAGTATTTT	CASSLLAVTDTQYF
16	TRBV14	-	once	TRBJ1-6	TGTGCCAGCAGCCAAGATTTTGGCAGGGATAATTCACCCCTCCACTTT	CASSQDFGRDNSPLHF
15	TRBV18	TRBD2	-	TRBJ2-1	TGTGCCAGCTCACCACTTGCGGGGGTAGAGAATGAGCAGTTCTTC	CASSPLAGVENEQFF
15	TRBV11-2	-	-	TRBJ2-3	TGTGCCAGCAGCTTAGATCACGGTAGCACAGATACGCAGTATTTT	CASSLDHGSTDTQYF